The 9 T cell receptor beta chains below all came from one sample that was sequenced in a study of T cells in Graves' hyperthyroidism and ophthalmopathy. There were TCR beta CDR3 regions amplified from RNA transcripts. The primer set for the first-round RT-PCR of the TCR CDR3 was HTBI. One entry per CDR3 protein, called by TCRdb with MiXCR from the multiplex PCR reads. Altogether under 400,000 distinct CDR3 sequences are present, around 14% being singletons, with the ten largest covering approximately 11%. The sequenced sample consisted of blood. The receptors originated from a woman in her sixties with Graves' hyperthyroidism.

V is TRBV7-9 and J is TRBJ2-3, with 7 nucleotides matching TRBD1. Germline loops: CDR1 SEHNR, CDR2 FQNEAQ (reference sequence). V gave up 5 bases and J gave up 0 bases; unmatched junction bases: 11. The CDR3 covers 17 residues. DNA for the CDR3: TGTGCCAGCAGCCTTACCACCGGGACAGCTAGCACAGATACGCAGTATTTT. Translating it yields CASSLTTGTASTDTQYF.

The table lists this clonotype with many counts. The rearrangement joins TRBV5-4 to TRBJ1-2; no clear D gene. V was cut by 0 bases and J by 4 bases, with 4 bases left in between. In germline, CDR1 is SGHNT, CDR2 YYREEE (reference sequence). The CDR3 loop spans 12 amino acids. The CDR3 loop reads CASSLDGYGYTF. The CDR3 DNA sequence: TGTGCCAGCAGCTTGGACGGCTATGGCTACACCTTC.

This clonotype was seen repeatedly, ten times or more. The CDR3 loop reads CASSPTALRNTIYF. The CDR3 DNA is TGTGCCAGCAGCCCGACAGCACTCCGAAACACCATATATTTT. The rearrangement joins TRBV3-1 to TRBJ1-3; a weak D match, TRBD1 (5 bases). CDR1 is LGHDT and CDR2 is YNNKEL in the germline V gene (reference sequence). The V end lost 4 bases, the J end lost 5 bases, and 12 bases lay between the germline ends. The CDR3 covers 14 residues.

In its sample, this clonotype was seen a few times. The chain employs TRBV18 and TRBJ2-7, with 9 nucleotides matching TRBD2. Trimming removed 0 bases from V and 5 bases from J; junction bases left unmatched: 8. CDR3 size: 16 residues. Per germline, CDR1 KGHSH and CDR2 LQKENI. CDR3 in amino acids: CASSPPGLAGVNEQYF. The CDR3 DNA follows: TGTGCCAGCTCACCACCAGGATTAGCGGGAGTTAACGAGCAGTACTTC.

The CDR3 region is CASSNDREGYGYTF. CDR3 coding DNA: TGTGCCAGCAGTAATGACAGGGAAGGCTATGGCTACACCTTC. The rearrangement uses TRBV6-1 and TRBJ1-2; 7 nucleotides align to TRBD1. CDR1 and CDR2 (germline): MNHNS, SASEGT. Trimming took 5 bases from V and 4 from J; bases not matched to a gene: 7. This CDR3 has 14 residues.

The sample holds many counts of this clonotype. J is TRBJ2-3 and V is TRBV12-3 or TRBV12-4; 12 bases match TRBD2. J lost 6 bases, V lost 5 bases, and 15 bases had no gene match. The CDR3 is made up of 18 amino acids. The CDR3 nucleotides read TGTGCCAGCAGTCGACTAGCGGGAGAAACCTTTAACGCGGATACGCAGTATTTT. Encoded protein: CASSRLAGETFNADTQYF.

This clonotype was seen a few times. The CDR3 loop reads CASSRGQGASQPQHF. CDR3 DNA sequence: TGTGCCAGTAGTAGAGGACAGGGGGCGAGTCAGCCCCAGCATTTT. This chain connects TRBV19 to TRBJ1-5; TRBD1 matches 11 bases. The J segment lost 6 bases and the V segment lost 4 bases, leaving 5 bases of the junction unmatched. The CDR3 runs to 15 residues. Germline loops: CDR1 LNHDA, CDR2 SQIVND (reference sequence). The variable domain in full, completed from reference TRBV19 and TRBJ1-5, reads DGGITQSPKYLFRKEGQNVTLSCEQNLNHDAMYWYRQDPGQGLRLIYYSQIVNDFQKGDIAEGYSVSREKKESFPLTVTSAQKNPTAFYLCASSRGQGASQPQHFGDGTRLSIL.

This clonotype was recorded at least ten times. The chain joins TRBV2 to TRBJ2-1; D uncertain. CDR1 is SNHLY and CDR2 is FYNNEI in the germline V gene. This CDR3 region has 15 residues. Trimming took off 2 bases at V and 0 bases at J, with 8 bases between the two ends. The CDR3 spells CASSERRSSYNEQFF. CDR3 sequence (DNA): TGTGCCAGCAGTGAACGTAGAAGCTCCTACAATGAGCAGTTCTTC.

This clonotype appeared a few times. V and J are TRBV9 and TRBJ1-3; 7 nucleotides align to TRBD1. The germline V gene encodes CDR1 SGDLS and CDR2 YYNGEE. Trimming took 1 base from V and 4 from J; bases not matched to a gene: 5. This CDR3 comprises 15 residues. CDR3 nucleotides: TGTGCCAGCAGCGTACAGGGGGTCTCCGGAAACACCATATATTTT. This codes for CASSVQGVSGNTIYF.